A single sample is the source of the 30 T cell receptor beta chains below, sequenced in a study of blood T cell repertoires in COVID-19. Libraries were prepared by immunoSEQ multiplex PCR; TCRdb keeps only in-frame clonotypes and omits some of them. Of approximately 170,000 clones in the sample, 80% to 85% are singletons; the top ten hold approximately 2.5%. Sequencing was performed on peripheral blood. The receptors stem from a human donor with acute or convalescent COVID-19. The donor label of this sample is uncertain.

V usage is TRBV5-3 and J usage is TRBJ1-5; no reliable D call. TRBV5-3 is filed as an ORF, its function uncertain. CDR3 size: 15 residues. Trimming pared 2 bases from V and 0 bases from J, leaving 9 bases between. CDR3 residues: CARSLQRYSNQPQHF. CDR3 nucleotide sequence: TGTGCCAGAAGCTTACAGAGATATAGCAATCAGCCCCAGCATTTT.

Concerning this clone itself: Other DNA sequences in the same sample also yield this CDR3. This chain uses TRBV5-1 with TRBJ2-1; 7 positions match TRBD2. The CDR3 contains 16 residues. Unmatched junction bases numbered 7, after V lost 4 bases and J lost 0 bases. Germline CDR1 reads SGHRS; CDR2 reads YFSETQ. This CDR3 reads CASSLLAGSSYNEQFF. CDR3 sequence (DNA): TGCGCCAGCAGCCTATTAGCGGGCAGCTCCTACAATGAGCAGTTCTTC.

This clone appeared a single time. V gene TRBV30 combines with J gene TRBJ1-1; D gene uncertain. The CDR3 totals 13 residues. CDR1 and CDR2 (germline): GTSNPN, SVGIG (reference sequence). The ends were cut back, 3 bases at V and 4 bases at J, with 12 bases in the middle. Here the CDR3 DNA reads TGTGCCTGGAGCCCTCTCGGCGGCACTGAAGCTTTCTTT. Its protein product is CAWSPLGGTEAFF.

The chain combines TRBV30 with TRBJ1-1; D unresolved. The CDR3 length is 14 residues. Trimming pared 3 bases from V and 8 bases from J, leaving 19 bases between. Germline CDR1 reads GTSNPN; CDR2 reads SVGIG (reference sequence). As DNA, the CDR3 is TGTGCCTGGAGCCCCCCAAGGGAGCCCCGAGAAGCTTTCTTT. It codes for CAWSPPREPREAFF.

This chain joins TRBV28 and TRBJ1-2; 7 nucleotides match TRBD1. Germline trimming cut 6 bases from V and 8 bases from J; bases unmatched to any gene: 9. CDR3 length: 13 residues. Germline V lookup: CDR1 MDHEN, CDR2 SYDVKM. The CDR3 region has the DNA TGTGCCAGCAGCCCGACAGGGAAGGGAGGCTACACCTTC. This sequence encodes CASSPTGKGGYTF.

The rearrangement uses TRBV7-9 and TRBJ2-3; maybe TRBD1 (6 bases). Trimming pared 5 bases from V and 2 bases from J, leaving 17 bases between. This CDR3 comprises 16 residues. In germline, CDR1 is SEHNR, CDR2 FQNEAQ (reference sequence). The CDR3 DNA reads as TGTGCCAGCAGCACAGGCCGGGACACAATCACAGATACGCAGTATTTT. Its translation: CASSTGRDTITDTQYF.

This chain joins TRBV12-3 or TRBV12-4 and TRBJ1-4, with D hard to call. The CDR3 runs 13 residues. Trimming cost V 5 bases and J 8 bases, with 12 bases left between them. The CDR3 DNA follows: TGTGCCAGCAGTCTCGGCGGGCGGGAAAAACTGTTTTTT. Encoded protein: CASSLGGREKLFF.

The CDR3 bases are TGTGCCAGCAGCTCCACAGGGGGCGATAATTCACCCCTCCACTTT. Amino acids: CASSSTGGDNSPLHF. The V and J genes are TRBV11-2 and TRBJ1-6, with 9 bases lining up with TRBD1. This CDR3 comprises 15 residues. The germline gives CDR1 SGHAT, CDR2 FQNNGV. Germline trimming cut 4 bases from V and 5 bases from J; bases unmatched to any gene: 3.

The chain combines TRBV13 with TRBJ2-5, with 12 bases that match TRBD2. This CDR3 has 16 residues. Germline-derived CDR1 and CDR2 are PRHDT and FYEKMQ (reference sequence). The V gene end was trimmed by 1 base and the J gene end by 4 bases; junction bases not matched to a gene: 4. The CDR3 DNA reads as TGTGCCAGCAGCTTAGCCGCTAGCGGGAGGGGAGAGACCCAGTACTTC. Translated, it gives CASSLAASGRGETQYF.

The chain recombines TRBV19 with TRBJ2-1; a weak D match, TRBD1 (8 bases). V lost 4 bases and J 6 bases, leaving 16 bases between the germline ends. Germline V CDR1 and CDR2: LNHDA, SQIVND (reference sequence). The CDR3 sequence is 15 residues long. CDR3 sequence reads: CASSTNRGGSNEQFF. The CDR3 coding sequence is TGTGCCAGTAGTACAAACAGGGGGGGTAGCAATGAGCAGTTCTTC.

V gene TRBV7-9 combines with J gene TRBJ2-1, with 7 positions matching TRBD1. The germline V gene has CDR1 SEHNR and CDR2 FQNEAQ (reference sequence). This CDR3 contains 15 residues. Unmatched junction bases numbered 9, after V lost 5 bases and J lost 5 bases. CDR3 sequence: CASSQQGMRNNEQFF. In DNA, the CDR3 is TGTGCCAGCAGCCAACAGGGGATGCGGAACAATGAGCAGTTCTTC.

The rearrangement joins TRBV2 to TRBJ1-5; 7 bases line up with TRBD1. CDR3 length: 17 residues. With V trimmed by 4 bases and J by 1 base, 10 bases remained unmatched. The germline CDR1 and CDR2 sequences are SNHLY and FYNNEI. Here the CDR3 reads CASSGQGRSGSNQPQHF. In nucleotides, the CDR3 is TGTGCCAGCAGTGGACAGGGAAGGTCGGGAAGCAATCAGCCCCAGCATTTT.

V is TRBV2 and J is TRBJ2-5; 7 bases line up with TRBD1. Germline V CDR1 and CDR2: SNHLY, FYNNEI. The CDR3 spans 16 residues. V shed 6 bases, J shed 2 bases, and the junction held 12 bases outside the gene matches. The CDR3 coding sequence is TGTGCCAGCAGCATCGCGCAGGGACAGTCACAAGAGACCCAGTACTTC. It specifies CASSIAQGQSQETQYF.

This sequence joins TRBV4-2 and TRBJ2-7, with D tentatively TRBD2 (6 bases). The CDR3 totals 16 residues. V lost 0 bases, J lost 6 bases, and 18 bases lay in between. The V gene's germline CDR1 is LGHNA and CDR2 YNFKEQ. This chain's CDR3 is CASSQERTTQEGEQYF. DNA of the CDR3: TGTGCCAGCAGCCAAGAAAGGACAACGCAGGAGGGCGAGCAGTACTTC.

The chain joins TRBV9 to TRBJ1-2; 12 bases line up with TRBD1. CDR1 is SGDLS and CDR2 is YYNGEE in the germline V gene. J was trimmed by 8 bases and V by 3 bases; bases with no gene match: 5. The CDR3 totals 14 residues. The CDR3 here is CASSAGQGASGYTF. CDR3 in DNA: TGTGCCAGCAGCGCGGGACAGGGGGCGTCCGGCTACACCTTC.

The genes are TRBV4-1 and TRBJ2-3; 9 nucleotides align to TRBD2. The CDR3 spans 17 residues. Germline trimming cut 3 bases from V and 2 bases from J; bases unmatched to any gene: 9. Per germline, CDR1 MGHRA and CDR2 YSYEKL. CDR3 sequence (DNA): TGCGCCAGCAGCCACCGAATAGCGGGGGCCGCCACAGATACGCAGTATTTT. Translation gives CASSHRIAGAATDTQYF.

V is TRBV29-1 and J is TRBJ1-2; D gene ambiguous. Trimming shortened V by 6 bases and J by 4 bases, and 15 bases separated the two germline ends. Germline lookup yields CDR1 SQVTM and CDR2 ANQGSEA. The CDR3 is made up of 13 amino acids. The CDR3: CSVPNDYGYGYTF. Written as DNA, the CDR3 is TGCAGCGTCCCGAACGATTACGGCTATGGCTACACCTTC. Looking up the rest from reference TRBV29-1 and TRBJ1-2 gives the full variable domain: SAVISQKPSRDICQRGTSLTIQCQVDSQVTMMFWYRQQPGQSLTLIATANQGSEATYESGFVIDKFPISRPNLTFSTLTVSNMSPEDSSIYLCSVPNDYGYGYTFGSGTRLTVV.

The chain combines TRBV21-1 with TRBJ2-1; whether TRBD2, the table's D call, matches the DNA was not checked. TRBV21-1 is tagged as a pseudogene. The CDR3 is made up of 14 amino acids. In DNA form, the CDR3 reads TGTGCCAGCAGCTTCTCACGCCCGGGGGATGAGCAGTTCTTC. The encoded protein is CASSFSRPGDEQFF.

The rearrangement uses TRBV2 and TRBJ2-3; D not certain. Trimming removed 2 bases at V and 1 base at J, with 7 bases between. Per germline, CDR1 SNHLY and CDR2 FYNNEI. This CDR3 spans 14 amino acids. The CDR3 region has the DNA TGTGCCAGCAGTGAAAGTGGCCGCACAGATACGCAGTATTTT. It translates to CASSESGRTDTQYF. The full variable domain, completed using reference TRBV2 and TRBJ2-3, is EPEVTQTPSHQVTQMGQEVILRCVPISNHLYFYWYRQILGQKVEFLVSFYNNEISEKSEIFDDQFSVERPDGSNFTLKIRSTKLEDSAMYFCASSESGRTDTQYFGPGTRLTVL.

The genes are TRBV19 and TRBJ2-2, with 7 bases that match TRBD2. Germline assignment: CDR1 LNHDA and CDR2 SQIVND (reference sequence). CDR3 length equals 14 residues. J lost 8 bases, V lost 6 bases, and 9 bases had no gene match. CDR3 bases: TGTGCCAGTAGCTCTGGGGGGGAAGCTGGGGAGCTGTTTTTT. This translates into CASSSGGEAGELFF. Complete variable domain (other parts from reference TRBV19 and TRBJ2-2): DGGITQSPKYLFRKEGQNVTLSCEQNLNHDAMYWYRQDPGQGLRLIYYSQIVNDFQKGDIAEGYSVSREKKESFPLTVTSAQKNPTAFYLCASSSGGEAGELFFGEGSRLTVL.

This chain joins TRBV2 and TRBJ1-2, with D possibly being TRBD1 (6 bases). The CDR3 consists of 12 residues. Deletions cut 9 bases from V and 8 bases from J, with 16 bases between. The germline V gene has CDR1 SNHLY and CDR2 FYNNEI. CDR3 residues: CASIYRVEGYTF. The DNA of the CDR3 is TGTGCCAGTATATACAGGGTTGAGGGCTACACCTTC. Drawing the rest from reference TRBV2 and TRBJ1-2, the complete variable domain is EPEVTQTPSHQVTQMGQEVILRCVPISNHLYFYWYRQILGQKVEFLVSFYNNEISEKSEIFDDQFSVERPDGSNFTLKIRSTKLEDSAMYFCASIYRVEGYTFGSGTRLTVV.

This clone showed up just a few times. The V call is TRBV12-2, the J call TRBJ2-7; the D call of TRBD2 is as the table states it, not checked on the DNA. TRBV12-2 counts as a pseudogene. The CDR3 covers 18 residues. The CDR3 DNA reads TGTGCAAGTCGCTTATTAGCCGAGGGTGGCGGGACGTCCTACGAGCAGTACTTC. Its protein is CASRLLAEGGGTSYEQYF.

The chain is built from TRBV5-1 and TRBJ2-5; 10 nucleotides line up with TRBD1. After removal of 1 base from V and 3 bases from J, the junction contained 3 bases not matched to a gene. CDR3 length equals 15 residues. CDR1 is SGHRS, CDR2 YFSETQ, per germline. The CDR3 DNA reads as TGCGCCAGCAGCTTGTTCGGGACAGGGGAAGAGACCCAGTACTTC. This translates into CASSLFGTGEETQYF.

The CDR3: CSARTHTEAFF. The CDR3 DNA sequence: TGCAGTGCTAGGACTCACACTGAAGCTTTCTTT. The chain combines TRBV20-1 with TRBJ1-1; D uncertain. V was trimmed by 3 bases and J by 3 bases, leaving 5 bases between them. CDR1 DFQATT and CDR2 SNEGSKA come from the germline V gene (reference sequence). The CDR3 consists of 11 residues.

V usage is TRBV3-1 (or the pseudogene TRBV3-2) and J usage is TRBJ2-1; 13 nucleotides line up with TRBD2. Germline V gene sequence: CDR1 LGHDT, CDR2 YNNKEL (reference sequence). Trimming removed 5 bases from V and 7 bases from J; junction bases left unmatched: 8. The CDR3 spans 16 residues. CDR3 nucleotide sequence: TGTGCCAGCAGCTCCGGACTAGCGGGAGTGGGTAATGAGCAGTTCTTC. This codes for CASSSGLAGVGNEQFF.

This clone showed up just a few times. This chain joins TRBV25-1 and TRBJ1-3, with 7 positions matching TRBD1. The germline V gene has CDR1 MGHDK and CDR2 SYGVNS. The trim removed 2 bases at V and 0 bases at J, leaving 4 bases unmatched. The CDR3 is made up of 16 amino acids. The CDR3 loop is CASSERQGFSGNTIYF. The CDR3 nucleotides read TGTGCCAGCAGTGAAAGACAGGGATTCTCTGGAAACACCATATATTTT. Variable domain in full (rest from reference TRBV25-1 and TRBJ1-3): EADIYQTPRYLVIGTGKKITLECSQTMGHDKMYWYQQDPGMELHLIHYSYGVNSTEKGDLSSESTVSRIRTEHFPLTLESARPSHTSQYLCASSERQGFSGNTIYFGEGSWLTVV.

The rearrangement joins TRBV5-1 to TRBJ1-2; tentative D call: TRBD1 (5 bases). Per germline, CDR1 SGHRS and CDR2 YFSETQ. The CDR3 has 13 residues. V shed 0 bases and J shed 4 bases, with 7 bases lying between them. This CDR3 is CASSLAQGYGYTF. The CDR3 nucleotides are TGCGCCAGCAGCTTGGCTCAGGGCTATGGCTACACCTTC. Full variable domain (missing parts from reference TRBV5-1 and TRBJ1-2): KAGVTQTPRYLIKTRGQQVTLSCSPISGHRSVSWYQQTPGQGLQFLFEYFSETQRNKGNFPGRFSGRQFSNSRSEMNVSTLELGDSALYLCASSLAQGYGYTFGSGTRLTVV.

The J gene is TRBJ1-2, the V gene TRBV5-1; 7 bases fit TRBD1. Germline trimming cut 4 bases from V and 5 bases from J; bases unmatched to any gene: 11. Germline assignment: CDR1 SGHRS and CDR2 YFSETQ. This CDR3 is built from 15 residues. CDR3 sequence: CASSLGQAQVYGYTF. CDR3 sequence (DNA): TGCGCCAGCAGCCTAGGACAGGCCCAGGTGTATGGCTACACCTTC.

This rearrangement joins TRBV2 to TRBJ1-1, with TRBD1 matching 8 bases. The CDR3 covers 15 residues. Trimming removed 5 bases from V and 6 bases from J; junction bases left unmatched: 11. The germline CDR1 and CDR2 sequences are SNHLY and FYNNEI. The CDR3 nucleotides read TGTGCCAGCAGTTCCAACTACAGGGGACAGGCTGAAGCTTTCTTT. Translating gives CASSSNYRGQAEAFF.

The CDR3 region is CASSYSRSGSSETQYF. The CDR3 region has the DNA TGTGCCAGCAGTTACTCGAGAAGCGGGAGTTCAGAGACCCAGTACTTC. The chain is built from TRBV6-2 or TRBV6-3 and TRBJ2-5, with TRBD2 matching 8 bases. The CDR3 sequence is 16 residues long. The germline V gene has CDR1 MNHEY and CDR2 SVGEGT. The V segment lost 0 bases and the J segment 4 bases; nucleotides outside the gene matches: 7.